The subject of this entry is one T cell receptor beta chain. Original processing methods: Reference gene primer amplification in the assay estimated nucleated cell counts. This table comes from immunoSEQ multiplex PCR, and its TCRdb copy is limited to in-frame clones, with some not included. D and trimming come from the DNA, and the V and J calls and clone size come from that table. The sample lists about 260,000 clones, over 80% seen once, with 3.7% in the top ten. The V gene end was trimmed by 4 bases and the J gene end by 2 bases; junction bases not matched to a gene: 4. The CDR3 loop spans 17 amino acids. Germline-derived CDR1 and CDR2 are SGHRS and YFSETQ. These data originate in a study of blood T cell repertoires in COVID-19.

Specimen: peripheral blood. The chain joins TRBV5-1 to TRBJ2-6; 12 bases are shared with TRBD1. This sequence was found in a woman aged 40 to 50 with acute or convalescent COVID-19. CDR3 amino acids: CASSPGQGAAGANVLTF. In nucleotides, the CDR3 is TGCGCCAGCAGCCCGGGACAGGGGGCGGCTGGGGCCAACGTCCTGACTTTC.